This TCR beta chain was identified in a study of cytomegalovirus exposure and HLA in healthy donors. Findings and limits, study-wide: Prior analysis indicated that the majority of TCR beta V segments exhibited productivity approximately 87% or approximately 30% of the time.

The CDR3 runs to 14 residues. CDR1 and CDR2 (germline): SNHLY, FYNNEI. Trimming stripped 8 bases from V and 5 bases from J, with 15 bases between. On this clone: Its antigen is still unknown.

PCR primers comprised 60 Vbeta and 13 Jbeta primers. Sequenced by immunoSEQ multiplex PCR; TCRdb stores in-frame clones only, minus some. Found here are about 70,000 clones, about 63% of them singletons; the top ten hold 15% to 20%. The donors gave bone marrow, and they were healthy. The receptor was derived from a man aged 35 to 55 in good health and CMV-seropositive. The chain links TRBV2 to TRBJ2-2; a weak D match, TRBD2 (5 bases). What was sequenced was PBMCs. The CDR3 DNA is TGTGCCAGCGGCCCACTAGGTGTGACCGGGGAGCTGTTTTTT. It yields the protein CASGPLGVTGELFF.